This T cell receptor (beta chain) is drawn from a study of cytomegalovirus exposure and HLA in healthy donors. The PCR was carried out with 60 Vbeta primers and 13 Jbeta primers. Profiling relied on immunoSEQ multiplex PCR, and the TCRdb table lists in-frame clones only, not all of them. Altogether roughly 120,000 clones are present, 79% being singletons, with the ten largest covering 1.5% to 2%. Worth noting for this clone: Its antigen is unidentified.

Nominally healthy donors were sampled, though unrecorded immune exposures were likely. The study, taken as a whole, reports: When a later analysis compared HLA-associated TCR beta chains with equally common others, the HLA-associated chains turned out to be more clonally expanded and to have lower generation probabilities. The classifier reportedly diagnosed cytomegalovirus status with high specificity and sensitivity. A few V segments could not be told apart, such as TRBV6-2 and TRBV6-3, and were left out.

With 0 bases removed from V and 8 bases from J, the gap between germline ends came to 15 bases. The CDR3 sequence is 15 residues long. Germline CDR1 is SGDLS and CDR2 is YYNGEE. Sequenced sample: PBMCs. The chain links TRBV9 to TRBJ2-1, with a possible D match to TRBD2 (7 bases). This TCR derives from a man between 18 and 29 years old in good health and CMV-seronegative. The CDR3 loop is CASSVGGGRGDEQFF. Written as DNA, the CDR3 is TGTGCCAGCAGCGTAGGGGGAGGGAGGGGGGATGAGCAGTTCTTC.